This passage covers 9 T cell receptor beta chains from one sample sequenced in a study of blood T cell repertoires in COVID-19. Libraries were prepared by immunoSEQ multiplex PCR; TCRdb keeps only in-frame clonotypes and omits some of them. The sample comprises approximately 57,000 clones, roughly four fifths of which are singletons, and around 8.2% rests with the top ten. What was sequenced was peripheral blood. Every receptor here comes from a woman older than 75 with acute or convalescent COVID-19.

The chain uses TRBV10-2 and TRBJ2-7, with TRBD2 matching 13 bases. CDR3 size: 16 residues. V was clipped by 2 bases and J by 6 bases; unmatched bases: 7. CDR1 and CDR2 from the germline V gene are WSHSY and SAAADI. CDR3 amino acids: CASSETTSGRSGEQYF. The CDR3 DNA follows: TGCGCCAGCAGTGAGACGACTAGCGGGAGGAGCGGCGAGCAGTACTTC.

The chain has TRBV7-9 and TRBJ1-3; TRBD1 might be the D (5 bases). Germline V gene sequence: CDR1 SEHNR, CDR2 FQNEAQ (reference sequence). The CDR3 totals 18 residues. The V and J ends lost 1 base and 4 bases respectively, with 20 bases between them. CDR3 bases: TGTGCCAGCAGCTTAGGGGGCGGAGGGGCCCGCCGCGGAAACACCATATATTTT. This sequence encodes CASSLGGGGARRGNTIYF.

V and J are TRBV3-1 (or the pseudogene TRBV3-2) and TRBJ2-3, with 8 bases aligning to TRBD2. Per germline, CDR1 LGHDT and CDR2 YNNKEL (reference sequence). CDR3 length equals 18 residues. V was clipped by 0 bases and J by 0 bases; unmatched bases: 8. CDR3 protein: CASSQDPGTRRSTDTQYF. Here the CDR3 DNA reads TGTGCCAGCAGCCAAGATCCCGGGACTAGGAGGAGCACAGATACGCAGTATTTT.

This rearrangement joins TRBV7-9 to TRBJ2-5, with D possibly being TRBD1 (6 bases). The V and J ends lost 3 bases and 5 bases respectively, with 10 bases between them. The germline V gene encodes CDR1 SEHNR and CDR2 FQNEAQ (reference sequence). The length of the CDR3 is 13 residues. CDR3 residues: CASSFQGTETQYF. The CDR3 coding sequence is TGTGCCAGCAGCTTTCAGGGGACGGAGACCCAGTACTTC.

The gene calls are TRBV7-9 and TRBJ2-4, with TRBD1 matching 9 bases. V was clipped by 4 bases and J by 7 bases; unmatched bases: 8. Germline lookup yields CDR1 SEHNR and CDR2 FQNEAQ (reference sequence). The CDR3 is made up of 15 amino acids. The CDR3 loop reads CASSSFGTGSNIQYF. The DNA of the CDR3 is TGTGCCAGCAGCTCCTTCGGGACAGGGAGTAACATTCAGTACTTC.

V usage is TRBV27 and J usage is TRBJ2-7; 9 bases align to TRBD1. Germline CDR1 and CDR2: MNHEY and SMNVEV (reference sequence). With 6 bases clipped from V and 2 bases from J, the junction kept 5 bases outside the gene matches. CDR3 length: 14 residues. The CDR3 nucleotides are TGTGCCAGCAGGTATACAGGGGGCCCCTACGAGCAGTACTTC. Its translation is CASRYTGGPYEQYF.

The V call is TRBV11-2, the J call TRBJ2-1, with a possible D match to TRBD1 (6 bases). The V and J ends lost 5 bases and 1 base respectively, with 12 bases between them. This CDR3 has 15 amino acids. Germline CDR1 is SGHAT and CDR2 is FQNNGV. CDR3 amino acids: CASSPTGLSYNEQFF. CDR3 DNA sequence: TGTGCCAGCAGCCCGACAGGCCTATCCTACAATGAGCAGTTCTTC.

This chain connects TRBV28 to TRBJ2-5; 7 bases map to TRBD2. Germline CDR1 and CDR2: MDHEN and SYDVKM. The length of the CDR3 is 15 residues. V lost 3 bases to trimming and J lost 5 bases; unmatched junction nucleotides: 9. The CDR3 reads CASSFLAGVSETQYF. The CDR3 nucleotides are TGTGCCAGCAGTTTTCTGGCGGGGGTGTCGGAGACCCAGTACTTC.

The chain employs TRBV11-3 and TRBJ2-1; 10 bases agree with TRBD2. The CDR3 runs to 15 residues. Germline CDR1 is SGHNT and CDR2 is YENEEA. Unmatched junction bases numbered 9, after V lost 5 bases and J lost 8 bases. The CDR3: CASSPSGRAEDEQFF. CDR3 in DNA: TGTGCCAGCAGCCCAAGCGGGAGGGCCGAGGATGAGCAGTTCTTC.